These T cell receptor beta chains were read from a single sample in a study of blood T cell repertoires in COVID-19. TCRdb's table, derived via immunoSEQ multiplex PCR, lists solely in-frame clones and lacks some. The table records roughly 110,000 clones, 70% to 80% of them present only once. Sample: peripheral blood. The receptors were sampled from an elderly man with COVID-19, enrolled during active disease. Each CDR3 is given with its conserved first and last residue.

v_call cdr3_length cdr3_aa
TRBV19 16 CASSLGLAGVYNEQFF
TRBV3-1/TRBV3-2 14 CASSQDGGVYGYTF
TRBV25-1 14 CASSPSTGEDTQYF
TRBV21-1 16 CASSKGTGGFREKLFF
TRBV19 14 CASSIMAGNQPQHF
TRBV5-1 18 CASSAGLTGTVMNTEAFF
TRBV6-6 14 CASSGVQGSTEAFF
TRBV24-1 13 CATSHSGSYEQYF
TRBV6-6 14 CASRMTGGLGELFF
TRBV27 17 CASSLFVTGGVFDEQFF
TRBV12-3/TRBV12-4 13 CASSLLGANEQFF
TRBV7-8 15 CASSFRTGLNTEAFF
TRBV29-1 13 CSVESGMVDTQYF
TRBV10-3 12 CAIKGQGYEQYF
TRBV7-2 15 CASSLSGRGTSPLHF
TRBV5-5 15 CASSLVAGANYGYTF
TRBV30 13 CAWSVMTDYGYTF
TRBV28 15 CASSLGGQGGYGYTF
TRBV6-1 15 CASSEGSAGNYGYTF
TRBV27 13 CASSLSRPDTQYF
TRBV7-2 13 CASSSYLEETQYF